This T cell receptor beta chain was recovered during a study of blood T cell repertoires in COVID-19. Study at large: Samples representing acute and convalescent COVID-19 were sourced from the United States, Italy and Spain.

The J segment lost 3 bases and the V segment lost 5 bases, leaving 3 bases of the junction unmatched. The CDR3 is 14 residues long. Germline assignment: CDR1 SNHLY and CDR2 FYNNEI. Assay: immunoSEQ multiplex PCR; the TCRdb copy retains only in-frame clones and omits some. The repertoire holds under 250,000 clones, with nearly 95% as singletons. What was sequenced was peripheral blood. The source of this sequence is a man aged 25-40 years with COVID-19, enrolled during active disease. The chain carries TRBV2 and TRBJ2-1, with 8 bases identical to TRBD2. CDR3 bases: TGTGCCAGCAGTACAGCGGGGGACTACAATGAGCAGTTCTTC. Residues: CASSTAGDYNEQFF.